What follows describes a single T cell receptor (beta chain). What this receptor recognizes is not known. No much larger clonotype is one base removed from it; base qualities were not supplied. This entry is derived from a study of cytomegalovirus exposure and HLA in healthy donors (dated by TCRdb to about 2017). For the wider study: An earlier analysis of under 600 of the donors reported more than 250 Gb of sequence data and some 120 million unique TCR beta sequences from approximately 180 million T cells. Across some 400 genotyped donors of the cohort, an average of approximately 220,000 unique TCR beta nucleotide sequences per donor were sequenced, and 15% to 20% of those sequences were non-productive. Every discovery cohort repertoire had been produced on one sequencing platform. To predict cytomegalovirus infection status, the study combined high-throughput TCR immunosequencing, statistical association of individual TCRs with disease status, and machine learning. An early release covering 500 to 750 HLA-typed donors comprised 300 to 350 gigabases of sequencing data and roughly 86 million unique TCR sequences. An earlier analysis of several hundred of the donors used high-throughput TCR beta sequencing to judge whether each TCR beta V gene segment behaved as functional or pseudogenic. The study profiled the T cell repertoires of about 640 subjects by immunosequencing and related them to cytomegalovirus serostatus. A later genetic analysis used genome-wide SNP genotypes for about 65% of the roughly 670 donors, treating that subset as a discovery cohort. Five DR-DQ haplotypes were treated as single units for association and clustering because of strong linkage in the cohort. The study aimed to test whether signatures of past pathogen exposure could be identified by cataloging public T cell receptors. The number of typed donors differed by locus: roughly 620-640 for A, B, C, DRB1 and DQB1; 500 to 550 for DQA1; fewer than 610 for DPA1; and approximately 450 for DPB1. Rather than drawing on any new phenotypic data, the later analysis identified candidate immune exposures from TCR beta sequences and the way those sequences occurred across donors. Donor age, sex, ethnicity and CMV serostatus were collected together with the repertoire data. Of the 300 to 500 genotyped donors, 81% were placed in the genetic ancestry cluster associated with self-reported Caucasian donors. A separate validation cohort of over a hundred different subjects was used in addition to the roughly 670-subject first cohort. Class I and class II HLA loci were covered by the typing at four-digit resolution. In a later analysis, previously published TCR beta repertoires from 670 or so donors were re-analyzed and high-resolution HLA genotyping was added so that TCR occurrence patterns could be studied.

To prepare the library, the immunoSEQ multiplex PCR assay was applied. For the multiplex PCR, a mixture combining 60 forward primers for TCR Vbeta segments and 13 reverse primers for TCR Jbeta segments was used. The CDR3 region of rearranged TCR beta genes was amplified from genomic DNA by a multiplex PCR assay. Amplified TCR beta libraries were sequenced as 87-base-pair reads on the Illumina HiSeq System. As for the original processing: Across the 500 to 750 repertoires, a later analysis counted 75 million to 90 million unique TCR beta chains, roughly 11 million of which were shared by at least two donors. Raw reads were error-corrected and collapsed into unique sequences with a nearest-neighbor algorithm that merged closely related sequences to remove PCR and sequencing errors. CDR3 sequences were aligned to IMGT reference sequences to assign V, D and J gene segments. For a sequence to be retained, a match of at least six nucleotides to both a V gene segment and a J gene segment was required. Rearrangements were called productive when the CDR3 lacked stop codons and stayed in frame with V and J; all others were non-productive. Following IMGT convention, CDR3 was defined as the stretch from the second conserved V-encoded cysteine to the conserved J-encoded phenylalanine. Sequences without an unambiguous match to a single V gene segment were excluded from the earlier analysis of about 640 of the donors. In an earlier analysis of 587 of the donors, V segments were called functional above 56.7% productive rearrangements and were called segregating when the between-donor standard deviation exceeded 5%. A statistical classification framework was built to diagnose cytomegalovirus status from the catalog of TCR beta chain sequences. In a later analysis, V and J genes were assigned by comparing TCR nucleotide sequences against IMGT/GENE-DB human TR gene sequences. Using the TCRdist pipeline, a later analysis assigned CDR3 sequences along with most-parsimonious VDJ recombination scenarios. In a later analysis, every TCR beta chain was defined by the combination of its CDR3 amino acid sequence and its V-gene family, and reads without a unique V-gene family were dropped. To address suspected cross-contamination and a sequencing artifact, a later analysis removed 592 highly shared, low-generation-probability nucleotide sequences. In a later analysis, a clonal expansion index was calculated for each public chain from normalized within-repertoire ranks of inferred template counts. In a later analysis, generation probabilities were computed with a VDJ recombination model fitted to out-of-frame rearrangements, and the resulting probabilities were checked against IGoR. In a later analysis, TCR-TCR, TCR-HLA and TCR-CMV co-occurrence was scored with hypergeometric tests, and a repertoire-size bias correction was applied to TCR pairs. A later analysis estimated false discovery rates by permuting HLA or CMV assignments 20 times. In a later analysis, co-occurring TCRs were grouped using DBSCAN, with TCRdist sequence similarity added in when clustering inside HLA-allele-positive subsets. For co-occurrence clustering, repertoires with fewer than 30,000 or more than 120,000 public chains were excluded, along with roughly 5 repertoires with anomalous nucleotide sharing. Held by TCRdb, this immuneACCESS table contains in-frame sequences only and omits some clones. Under half of the omission traces to an unresolved V gene where checked; the cause of the rest is unknown. V and J calls and clone size are as listed in that table; D and trimming were resolved from the DNA. Present in this sample are some 180,000 clones, about four fifths of which were seen just once. The ten largest clones take up about 2.7% of the sample.

Germline trimming: 4 bases from V, 1 base from J; junction bases outside gene matches: 12. The CDR3 sequence holds 18 residues, the cysteine and phenylalanine included. Only the CDR3 portion is preserved as DNA: 54 bases, with reading frame beginning at the first base. The germline V gene supplies CDR1 SGHDT and CDR2 YYEEEE. Findings and caveats that apply to the study as a whole: A few of the identified cytomegalovirus-associated TCR beta chains were confirmed in vitro to be specific for cytomegalovirus antigens. A cluster of highly shared sequence variants was judged likely to be a technical artifact of the sequencing pipeline. In an earlier analysis of roughly 500 of the donors, most TCR beta V segments appeared in productive rearrangements about 87% or about 30% of the time, broadly matching IMGT annotations. Strong co-occurrence of HLA alleles, especially DR and DQ, made assigning TCR associations to individual alleles difficult. The presence/absence analyses assumed that sequencing depth was roughly uniform across donors, and that assumption may not be true. In both the original and validation cohorts, the classifier was reported to diagnose cytomegalovirus status with high specificity and sensitivity. In a later analysis, the rate of TCR association differed among HLA loci, with DRB1 alleles having the most associated TCRs and HLA-C alleles having the fewest. Seventeen rarely observed V segments, including chromosome 9 orphons, were excluded from the earlier analysis of several hundred of the donors because counts were too low. This cohort had only TCR beta chains sequenced, and the lack of alpha or paired-chain data limited which features could be detected. Linkage disequilibrium might explain the correlated functional status among segregating V segments, but an unknown experimental factor could not be ruled out. Most CMV-associated TCR beta chains appeared to be HLA-restricted in a later analysis, and the HLA associations seemed to be driven largely by CMV exposure. CMV serostatus was the only immune exposure information available for the cohort. A further reported finding was that TCR beta sequences accurately predicted the HLA-A and HLA-B alleles for most subjects in the first cohort. Compared with equally common non-associated chains, HLA-associated TCR beta chains in a later analysis were more clonally expanded and had lower generation probabilities. Most TCR sequences were seen in very few donors, while some public TCRs were found in many individuals. In the study, 150 to 200 TCR beta chains were listed as associated with cytomegalovirus. A later genetic analysis reported fewer N-insertions in productive TCRs among donors in an Asian-associated ancestry cluster than the roughly 720-donor mean. The 87-base-pair reads could not distinguish some IMGT-functional V segments, including TRBV6-2 and TRBV6-3, so those segments were excluded. An association between a missense DCLRE1C variant and V-gene and J-gene trimming of TCR beta chains was found in a later genetic analysis and replicated in an independent cohort. Because some donors lacked HLA typing at each locus, the association tests relied only on the typed subset. According to the authors, the approach could potentially be generalized to other disease states and immunological phenotypes. In a later analysis, around 15,000 TCR beta sequences were associated with specific HLA alleles at a false discovery rate of 0.05. Several of the top co-occurrence clusters appeared to be linked to parvovirus B19, influenza, CMV and Epstein-Barr virus, according to a later analysis.

In total, more than 500 healthy bone marrow donors made up the cohort. At the time of sampling, all cohort members were nominally healthy, though unrecorded immune exposures were likely present. The donor was CMV seronegative and was included in the group of several hundred seronegative cohort members. A peripheral blood sample was collected from each donor, and TCR beta sequencing was performed on peripheral blood mononuclear cells. Genomic DNA was extracted from the blood cell samples with the Qiagen DNeasy Blood Extraction Kit. The receptor chain draws on TRBV5-6 and TRBJ2-7, with TRBD2 identical over 12 junction bases. Sequencing input: PBMCs. This TCR was recovered from a male donor in good health and CMV-seronegative. The CDR3 protein: CASSGVGTSGPVSYEQYF. The nucleotide sequence reads TGTGCCAGCAGCGGGGTAGGGACTAGCGGGCCGGTTTCCTACGAGCAGTACTTC.